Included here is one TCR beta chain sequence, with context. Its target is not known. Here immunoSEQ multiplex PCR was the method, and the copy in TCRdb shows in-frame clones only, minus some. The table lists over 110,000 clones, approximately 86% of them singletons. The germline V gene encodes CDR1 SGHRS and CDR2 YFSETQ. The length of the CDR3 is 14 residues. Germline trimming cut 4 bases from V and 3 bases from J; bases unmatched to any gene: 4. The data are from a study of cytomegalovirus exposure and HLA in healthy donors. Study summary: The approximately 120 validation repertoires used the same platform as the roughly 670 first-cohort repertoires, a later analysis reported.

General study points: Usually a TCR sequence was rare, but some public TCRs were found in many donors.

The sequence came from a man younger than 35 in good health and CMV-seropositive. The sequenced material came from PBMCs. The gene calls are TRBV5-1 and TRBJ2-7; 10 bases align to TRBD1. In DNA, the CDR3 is TGCGCCAGCAGCCCAGGGACAGGGGTCTACGAGCAGTACTTC. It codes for CASSPGTGVYEQYF.